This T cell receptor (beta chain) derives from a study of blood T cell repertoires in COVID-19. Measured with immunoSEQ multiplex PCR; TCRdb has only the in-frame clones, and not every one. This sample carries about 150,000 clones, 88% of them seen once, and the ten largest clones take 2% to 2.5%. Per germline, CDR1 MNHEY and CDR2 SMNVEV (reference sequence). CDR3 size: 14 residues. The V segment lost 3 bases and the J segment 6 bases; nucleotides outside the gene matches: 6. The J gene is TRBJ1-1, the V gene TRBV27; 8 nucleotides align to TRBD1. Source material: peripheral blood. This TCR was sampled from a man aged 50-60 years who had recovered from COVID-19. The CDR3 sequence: CASSFQGAKAEAFF. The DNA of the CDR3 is TGTGCCAGCAGTTTCCAGGGGGCAAAGGCTGAAGCTTTCTTT.